This TCR beta chain was captured in a study of human T cells and chemical hapten exposure. This clonotype was recorded many times. Germline V gene lookup returns CDR1 LNHNV and CDR2 YYDKDF (reference sequence). Trimming stripped 9 bases from V and 1 base from J, with 12 bases between. This CDR3 has 14 residues. Separate cDNA molecules received unique molecular identifiers, which the library attached to them. Original analysis: TCR counts had a median of around 94,000 per sample and spanned about 23,224 to 690,600. A single record per CDR3 protein comes from TCRdb applying MiXCR to the RACE reads. TCRdb's processing, not the authors' own work, is the source of the V and J calls. The sample shows over 75,000 distinct CDR3 sequences, approximately 8% of them seen only once. Stated time point: patch test 1, 2 weeks after DPC sensitization. Treatment here: therapeutic diphenylcyclopropenone sensitization with weekly scalp DPC. Ahead of applying each patch test, blood was sampled. Blood, whole and unfractionated, served as the source for total RNA extraction.

Sequenced material: whole blood, taken in connection with sensitization to the hapten diphenylcyclopropenone (DPC). This TCR was recovered from a woman aged 25 to 39 with alopecia areata. Some clones in this sample may be carry-over from other donors' samples. This sequence joins TRBV15 and TRBJ1-4; D is uncertain. In nucleotides, the CDR3 is TGTGCCACAAAGAGTAGTCTAACTAATGAAAAACTGTTTTTT. Its translation: CATKSSLTNEKLFF.